The present T cell receptor (beta chain) was sequenced within a study of human T cells and chemical hapten exposure (dated by TCRdb to about 2021). With respect to the entire study: The libraries were sequenced as a pool, and the TCR yield per sample differed mostly because of small variations in library volumes within the pool. This study followed changes in the peripheral blood TCR repertoire in vivo during primary and secondary sensitization of alopecia patients to the hapten diphenylcyclopropenone (DPC). For every blood RNA sample, sequencing covered both the TCR alpha and TCR beta chains.

This specimen's time point label, per the study, means: healthy volunteer bleed at 6 weeks. Total RNA was isolated from unfractionated whole blood collected in Tempus Blood RNA tubes. Roughly 5 healthy volunteers acted as controls for TCR sequencing and had blood drawn at day 0, 2 weeks and 6 weeks. CDR3 length: 14 amino acids, cysteine to phenylalanine. Just the 42-base CDR3 DNA is kept, in frame starting at base 1. V sheds 0 bases and J sheds 1 base, leaving 6 bases between their ends. Library generation was performed with RACE. Sequencing relied on a NextSeq 500. During library preparation, unique molecular identifiers were attached to individual cDNA molecules so that TCRs could be counted quantitatively and reproducibly. Processing in the source paper ran as follows. The median number of TCRs per sample was 95,638, ranging from about 20,000 to 750,000. The Decombinator software suite was used to annotate the V, J and CDR3 of the TCR reads. For the PS versus PT1 abundance plots, all samples were subsampled to the same number of TCRs (28,000). Expanded TCRs were defined as absent before sensitization and observed at least eight times at the 2-week time point. The public reads were reanalyzed by TCRdb: fastp trimming at Q25, MiXCR alignment, in-frame beta chains only. Merged by CDR3 protein, the rows form single entries marked with the most common genes and DNA. The V and J calls and clone size come from TCRdb's table, not from the authors' own analysis. This sample has 40,000 to 45,000 distinct CDR3 sequences in its table, and approximately 4% of those were observed once. Of the sample, around 6% falls within the top ten clones.

This clonotype came up many times. Its specific antigen is unknown. No per-base quality is available; no much larger clone lies one base away. The paper as a whole reports these results and caveats: After repeated subsampling, the strength of the expansion versus patch-test correlation and the threshold at which it became significant changed. DPC sensitization did not change how many TCRs were above 1 in 1000 frequency, and no evidence was found of alterations in global repertoire structure.

The rearrangement joined TRBV12-3 or TRBV12-4 to TRBJ1-2; the D segment could be TRBD1, given 5 matching bases. Sample: whole blood. The receptor comes from a human donor in good health. Some clones in this sample may be carry-over from other donors' samples. The bases read TGTGCCAGCAGTTTAGCGACAGTTAACTATGGCTACACCTTC. Its translation reads: CASSLATVNYGYTF.